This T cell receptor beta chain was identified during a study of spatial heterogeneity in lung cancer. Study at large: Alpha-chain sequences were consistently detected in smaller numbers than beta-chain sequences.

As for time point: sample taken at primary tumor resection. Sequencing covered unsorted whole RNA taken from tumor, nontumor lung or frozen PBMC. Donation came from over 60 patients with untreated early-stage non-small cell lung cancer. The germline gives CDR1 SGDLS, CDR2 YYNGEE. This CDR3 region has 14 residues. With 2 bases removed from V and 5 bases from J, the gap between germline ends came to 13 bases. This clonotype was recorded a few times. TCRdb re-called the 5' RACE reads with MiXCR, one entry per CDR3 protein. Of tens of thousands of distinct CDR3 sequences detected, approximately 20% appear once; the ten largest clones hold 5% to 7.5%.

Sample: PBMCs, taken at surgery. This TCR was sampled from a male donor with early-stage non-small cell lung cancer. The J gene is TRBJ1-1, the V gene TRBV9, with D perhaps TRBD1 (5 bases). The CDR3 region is CASSVGLGGTEAFF. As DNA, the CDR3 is TGTGCCAGCAGCGTCGGCCTGGGGGGGACTGAAGCTTTCTTT. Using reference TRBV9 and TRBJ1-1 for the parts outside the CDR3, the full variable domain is DSGVTQTPKHLITATGQRVTLRCSPRSGDLSVYWYQQSLDQGLQFLIQYYNGEERAKGNILERFSAQQFPDLHSELNLSSLELGDSALYFCASSVGLGGTEAFFGQGTRLTVV.